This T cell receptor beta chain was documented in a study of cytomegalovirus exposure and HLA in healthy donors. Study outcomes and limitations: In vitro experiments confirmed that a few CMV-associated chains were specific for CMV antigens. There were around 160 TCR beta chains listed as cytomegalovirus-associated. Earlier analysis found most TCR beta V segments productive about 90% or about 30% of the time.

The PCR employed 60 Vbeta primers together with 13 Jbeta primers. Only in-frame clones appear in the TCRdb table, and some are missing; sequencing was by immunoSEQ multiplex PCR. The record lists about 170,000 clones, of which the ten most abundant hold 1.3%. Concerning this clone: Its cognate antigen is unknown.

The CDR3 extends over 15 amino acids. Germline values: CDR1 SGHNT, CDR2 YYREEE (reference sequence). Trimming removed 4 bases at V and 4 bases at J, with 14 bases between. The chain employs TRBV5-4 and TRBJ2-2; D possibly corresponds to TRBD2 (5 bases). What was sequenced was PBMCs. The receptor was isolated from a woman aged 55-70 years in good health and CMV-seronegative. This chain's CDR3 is CASSPSGRFTGELFF. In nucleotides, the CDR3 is TGTGCCAGCAGCCCCAGCGGACGGTTCACCGGGGAGCTGTTTTTT. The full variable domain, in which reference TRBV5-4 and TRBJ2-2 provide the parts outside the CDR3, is ETGVTQSPTHLIKTRGQQVTLRCSSQSGHNTVSWYQQALGQGPQFIFQYYREEENGRGNFPPRFSGLQFPNYSSELNVNALELDDSALYLCASSPSGRFTGELFFGEGSRLTVL.